These 23 T cell receptor beta chains originate from one sample sequenced in a study of sequential checkpoint blockade in melanoma (dated 2019 in TCRdb). The library relied on the immunoSEQ multiplex PCR assay. Drawn from immuneACCESS, this table holds only the in-frame rearrangements with V and J called that TCRdb kept. Clones are partly lost; checked studies trace under half to an unresolved V gene and leave the rest unexplained. For this sample there are 15,000 to 20,000 clones; around 77% appear just once. The ten biggest clones cover approximately 31% of the sample. The treatment or condition label for this specimen denotes: randomized to nivolumab then ipilimumab (arm A) or the reverse (arm B). This specimen consisted of CD8+ T cells sorted from blood (inferred from file names), obtained from a patient given nivolumab and ipilimumab in sequence. Receptor source: a human donor with melanoma.

This chain links TRBV16 with TRBJ1-4; tentative D call: TRBD1 (5 bases). The CDR3 totals 13 residues. The germline CDR1 and CDR2 sequences are KGHSY and FQNENV. Trimming cost V 1 base and J 10 bases, with 10 bases left between them. The CDR3: CASSQFVGRKLFF. In DNA form, the CDR3 reads TGTGCCAGCAGCCAATTCGTGGGGCGAAAACTGTTTTTT.

The chain employs TRBV4-3 and TRBJ1-1; no clear D. The CDR3 has 14 amino acids. CDR1 is LGHNA, CDR2 YSLEER, per germline. Between the trimmed V and J ends, which lost 1 base and 3 bases, there was a span of 9 bases. CDR3 protein: CASSQVLQYTEAFF. The CDR3 coding sequence is TGCGCCAGCAGCCAAGTCCTCCAGTACACTGAAGCTTTCTTT.

This clone was picked up a small number of times. This sequence joins TRBV25-1 and TRBJ2-2; TRBD2 matches at 7 bases. The CDR3 extends over 14 amino acids. Germline trimming cut 4 bases from V and 6 bases from J; bases unmatched to any gene: 5. The germline gives CDR1 MGHDK, CDR2 SYGVNS. Here the CDR3 reads CASSVAGLAGELFF. CDR3 DNA: TGTGCCAGCAGTGTAGCGGGTCTCGCCGGGGAGCTGTTTTTT. Full variable domain (remainder filled in from reference TRBV25-1 and TRBJ2-2): EADIYQTPRYLVIGTGKKITLECSQTMGHDKMYWYQQDPGMELHLIHYSYGVNSTEKGDLSSESTVSRIRTEHFPLTLESARPSHTSQYLCASSVAGLAGELFFGEGSRLTVL.

The V and J genes are TRBV7-9 and TRBJ1-5; TRBD1 matches 7 bases. The CDR3 sequence is 15 residues long. Trimming cost V 4 bases and J 5 bases; bases outside gene matches: 8. CDR1 and CDR2 from the germline V gene are SEHNR and FQNEAQ (reference sequence). As DNA, the CDR3 is TGTGCCAGCAGCTCCGGGACAGCCGTAGATCAGCCCCAGCATTTT. Translation gives CASSSGTAVDQPQHF.

V gene TRBV30 combines with J gene TRBJ2-1, with TRBD2 matching over 9 bases. The CDR3 has 14 residues. Germline CDR1 is GTSNPN and CDR2 is SVGIG (reference sequence). Germline trimming cut 3 bases from V and 8 bases from J; bases unmatched to any gene: 8. The CDR3 region is CAWRFAGGLDEQFF. In DNA form, the CDR3 reads TGTGCCTGGAGGTTCGCGGGAGGGCTTGATGAGCAGTTCTTC.

About this clone itself: This probably arose from a read error, given a far larger clone one base away. The chain is built from TRBV4-2 and TRBJ2-5, with a possible D match to TRBD1 (6 bases). The assigned J gene may be wrong: the sequence end matches TRBJ2-7 better. This CDR3 contains 15 residues. Germline V gene lookup returns CDR1 LGHNA and CDR2 YNFKEQ. The CDR3 DNA is TGTGCCAGCAGCCTTAACAGGGCACTTACCTACGAGCAGTACTTC. Translating it yields CASSLNRALTYEQYF.

The V gene is TRBV5-1, the J gene TRBJ2-7; 13 bases agree with TRBD2. The CDR3 extends over 15 amino acids. The V gene's germline CDR1 is SGHRS and CDR2 YFSETQ. The ends lost 5 bases at V and 2 bases at J; junction bases unmatched: 4. This CDR3 is CASRQTSGGAYEQYF. The CDR3 region has the DNA TGCGCCAGCAGACAAACTAGCGGGGGGGCCTACGAGCAGTACTTC.

CDR3: CASSLPGGPVFF. The CDR3 DNA reads as TGTGCCAGCAGTCTACCTGGGGGCCCGGTATTCTTC. The rearrangement links TRBV27 to TRBJ2-1; a weak D match, TRBD1 (6 bases). This CDR3 has 12 amino acids. V was shortened by 5 bases and J by 16 bases, with 18 bases between the two germline ends. CDR1 is MNHEY and CDR2 is SMNVEV in the germline V gene (reference sequence).

The V call is TRBV27, the J call TRBJ2-2; no firm D call. V lost 4 bases and J lost 2, with 14 bases in between. This CDR3 spans 16 amino acids. The germline V gene encodes CDR1 MNHEY and CDR2 SMNVEV (reference sequence). This CDR3 is CASSSFTQLNTGELFF. The CDR3, as DNA: TGTGCCAGCAGTTCTTTTACACAACTAAACACCGGGGAGCTGTTTTTT.

This clone was counted a few times. V gene TRBV30 combines with J gene TRBJ1-5; possible D gene TRBD1, 6 bases. Germline values: CDR1 GTSNPN, CDR2 SVGIG (reference sequence). The CDR3 is 15 residues long. With 3 bases removed from V and 6 bases from J, the gap between germline ends came to 18 bases. The CDR3 DNA sequence: TGTGCCTGGAGGATGGGCCAGGGGATAGGTCAGCCCCAGCATTTT. Translated: CAWRMGQGIGQPQHF. Based on the CDR3 plus reference TRBV30 and TRBJ1-5, the full variable domain is SQTIHQWPATLVQPVGSPLSLECTVEGTSNPNLYWYRQAAGRGLQLLFYSVGIGQISSEVPQNLSASRPQDRQFILSSKKLLLSDSGFYLCAWRMGQGIGQPQHFGDGTRLSIL.

V and J are TRBV29-1 and TRBJ2-1; 7 bases agree with TRBD2. This CDR3 has 16 residues. Germline V gives CDR1 SQVTM, CDR2 ANQGSEA. J was trimmed by 6 bases and V by 0 bases; bases with no gene match: 11. Here the CDR3 DNA reads TGCAGCGTTGAAGACGCTGGGGGGGTTATCTTCAATGAGCAGTTCTTC. Its protein is CSVEDAGGVIFNEQFF.

In its sample, this clone was seen once. This chain joins TRBV6-6 and TRBJ1-2, with TRBD1 as a possible D gene (5 bases). Germline lookup yields CDR1 MNHNY and CDR2 SVGAGI (reference sequence). This CDR3 is 13 amino acids long. V lost 2 bases, J lost 3 bases, and 7 bases lay in between. In nucleotides, the CDR3 is TGTGCCAGCAGTTACGGGGCAGACTATGGCTACACCTTC. It encodes CASSYGADYGYTF.

The rearrangement joins TRBV7-9 to TRBJ1-4; no clear D gene. The germline V and J ends were trimmed by 0 bases and 8 bases, with 7 bases remaining between them. The CDR3 is 13 amino acids. From germline, CDR1 is SEHNR and CDR2 FQNEAQ (reference sequence). CDR3 region: CASSLASGEKLFF. For the CDR3, the DNA is TGTGCCAGCAGCTTAGCCAGCGGAGAAAAACTGTTTTTT. Variable domain in full (rest from reference TRBV7-9 and TRBJ1-4): DTGVSQNPRHKITKRGQNVTFRCDPISEHNRLYWYRQTLGQGPEFLTYFQNEAQLEKSRLLSDRFSAERPKGSFSTLEIQRTEQGDSAMYLCASSLASGEKLFFGSGTQLSVL.

The table lists this clone with a few counts. This chain uses TRBV7-9 with TRBJ1-3; perhaps TRBD1 as D (6 bases). The CDR3 is 13 residues long. Trimming stripped 6 bases from V and 0 bases from J, with 6 bases between. Germline assignment: CDR1 SEHNR and CDR2 FQNEAQ (reference sequence). CDR3 coding DNA: TGTGCCAGCAGGGACAGCTCTGGAAACACCATATATTTT. Protein product: CASRDSSGNTIYF.

CDR3 region: CASRGQGGEQFF. The CDR3 DNA sequence: TGCGCCAGCAGGGGACAGGGCGGTGAGCAGTTCTTC. V is TRBV10-1 and J is TRBJ2-1, with 9 bases identical to TRBD1. CDR3 length: 12 residues. V gave up 6 bases and J gave up 9 bases; unmatched junction bases: 3. Germline V gives CDR1 WNHNN, CDR2 SYGVQD (reference sequence).

The table lists this clone with a few counts. The V gene is TRBV5-4, the J gene TRBJ2-7; TRBD1 matches at 8 bases. Trimming at V came to 4 bases and at J to 7 bases, leaving 7 bases not matched to a gene. The CDR3 consists of 13 residues. Per germline, CDR1 SGHNT and CDR2 YYREEE (reference sequence). The CDR3 protein is CASSTGTGMEQYF. The CDR3 DNA reads as TGTGCCAGCAGCACAGGGACAGGCATGGAGCAGTACTTC.

The gene calls are TRBV7-9 and TRBJ1-1; the D is unclear. This CDR3 has 14 residues. Germline V gene sequence: CDR1 SEHNR, CDR2 FQNEAQ (reference sequence). Trimming shortened V by 2 bases and J by 1 base, and 8 bases separated the two germline ends. The CDR3 loop is CASSLSRGNTEAFF. The CDR3 nucleotides are TGTGCCAGCAGCTTATCCCGGGGGAACACTGAAGCTTTCTTT.

V gene TRBV7-2 combines with J gene TRBJ2-3; TRBD2 is a possible D gene (6 bases). This CDR3 region has 15 residues. Trimming removed 2 bases from V and 3 bases from J, with 12 bases in between. Germline-derived CDR1 and CDR2 are SGHTA and FQGNSA. CDR3 DNA: TGTGCCAGCAGCTTATGGAGGGAGGTAACAGATACGCAGTATTTT. Translation gives CASSLWREVTDTQYF.

The rearrangement uses TRBV4-3 and TRBJ2-2; D gene uncertain. V shed 0 bases and J shed 3 bases, with 8 bases lying between them. This CDR3 is built from 15 residues. From germline, CDR1 is LGHNA and CDR2 YSLEER. The CDR3 DNA sequence: TGCGCCAGCAGCCAAGATCTTGGAGACACCGGGGAGCTGTTTTTT. It translates to CASSQDLGDTGELFF.

The chain has TRBV7-9 and TRBJ2-7; 8 bases fit TRBD1. Germline trimming cut 5 bases from V and 6 bases from J; bases unmatched to any gene: 9. The CDR3 totals 14 residues. Germline CDR1 is SEHNR and CDR2 is FQNEAQ (reference sequence). The DNA of the CDR3 is TGTGCCAGCAGCCTGCCGGACAGGGTGTTCGAGCAGTACTTC. It specifies CASSLPDRVFEQYF.

This chain connects TRBV19 to TRBJ2-5; weak D call: TRBD1 (5 bases). Between the trimmed V and J ends, which lost 7 bases and 0 bases, there was a span of 15 bases. Germline V gene lookup returns CDR1 LNHDA and CDR2 SQIVND (reference sequence). CDR3 length equals 15 residues. CDR3 sequence reads: CASKPQGVYQETQYF. The CDR3 DNA is TGTGCCAGTAAGCCCCAAGGGGTGTACCAAGAGACCCAGTACTTC.

The V and J genes are TRBV27 and TRBJ2-7, with 7 bases that match TRBD2. J lost 0 bases, V lost 2 bases, and 7 bases had no gene match. The CDR3 has 16 amino acids. Germline loops: CDR1 MNHEY, CDR2 SMNVEV (reference sequence). This CDR3 reads CASSLGSAGSSYEQYF. Here the CDR3 DNA reads TGTGCCAGCAGTTTAGGGTCAGCGGGAAGCTCCTACGAGCAGTACTTC.

The chain is built from TRBV29-1 and TRBJ1-2; 10 positions agree with TRBD1. Germline V gene lookup returns CDR1 SQVTM and CDR2 ANQGSEA. J gave up 7 bases and V 4 bases, and 6 bases lay outside the gene matches. This CDR3 region has 13 residues. The CDR3 DNA is TGCAGCGTTGCGGGACAGGGGACGGGTGGCTACACCTTC. Translating it yields CSVAGQGTGGYTF.